The entry that follows covers one T cell receptor beta chain sequence. Participants' reported clinical history set cohort assignment. No more than 2 weeks before study entry, exposed participants had met a case of COVID-19. In germline, CDR1 is SGHNT, CDR2 YENEEA. The CDR3 is 15 residues long. Deletions cut 1 base from V and 2 bases from J, with 8 bases between. This specimen belongs to a study of blood T cell repertoires in COVID-19. Study details: Whether acute or convalescent, the COVID-19 samples came from the United States, Italy and Spain.

Per the authors' pipeline: By means of reference gene primer amplification, nucleated cell counts were estimated. Measured with immunoSEQ multiplex PCR; TCRdb has only the in-frame clones, and not every one. V, J and clone size derive from that table, while D and trimming were established from the DNA sequence. This table has under 250,000 clones, about four fifths appearing once. The source is a woman aged 45-65 years who had been exposed to COVID-19. The sequencing input was PBMCs or T cells enriched from blood (not recorded which). J is TRBJ2-2 and V is TRBV11-3; D gene unclear. CDR3 region: CASSLGGVNTGELFF. The DNA for the CDR3 is TGTGCCAGCAGCTTAGGCGGAGTCAACACCGGGGAGCTGTTTTTT.